The 13 T cell receptor beta chains below all came from one sample that was sequenced in a study of OX40 agonist ivuxolimab in advanced cancers. The protocol was immunoSEQ multiplex PCR, while the TCRdb copy is restricted to in-frame clones and leaves out a portion. The sample has tens of thousands of clones, around four fifths seen once; the top ten hold over 4.5%. The material sequenced was CD4+ or CD8+ T cells sorted from blood, taken in a trial of the OX40 agonist ivuxolimab. These TCRs come from an adult with an advanced solid tumor such as melanoma, head and neck, liver or kidney cancer.

J is TRBJ2-7 and V is TRBV25-1; no reliable D call. The germline V gene encodes CDR1 MGHDK and CDR2 SYGVNS. Trimming removed 3 bases at V and 3 bases at J, with 3 bases between. This CDR3 is 11 amino acids long. Here the CDR3 reads CASSDGYEQYF. CDR3 nucleotide sequence: TGTGCCAGCAGTGATGGCTACGAGCAGTACTTC.

CDR3 region: CASSLEDWYAFF. The CDR3 nucleotides are TGTGCCAGCAGCTTAGAAGATTGGTATGCTTTCTTT. The chain couples TRBV7-9 to TRBJ1-1; D uncertain. Germline V gene lookup returns CDR1 SEHNR and CDR2 FQNEAQ (reference sequence). The V gene lost 1 base and the J gene lost 11 bases, with 11 bases spanning the gap. The CDR3 runs 12 residues.

The rearrangement uses TRBV28 and TRBJ1-4; tentative D call: TRBD1 (5 bases). The germline CDR1 and CDR2 sequences are MDHEN and SYDVKM. This CDR3 has 13 residues. V was trimmed by 8 bases and J by 1 base, leaving 8 bases between them. CDR3 DNA: TGTGCCAGCGTCGGGGGAACTAATGAAAAACTGTTTTTT. It translates to CASVGGTNEKLFF.

The V and J genes are TRBV7-9 and TRBJ1-6; D ambiguous. V gave up 5 bases and J gave up 7 bases, with 12 bases separating them. The CDR3 totals 14 residues. CDR1 is SEHNR, CDR2 FQNEAQ, per germline (reference sequence). This CDR3 is CASSPERGNSPLHF. DNA for the CDR3: TGTGCCAGCAGCCCGGAGCGCGGAAATTCACCCCTCCACTTT.

V usage is TRBV4-1 and J usage is TRBJ2-7; 7 bases line up with TRBD1. This CDR3 spans 14 amino acids. V was clipped by 1 base and J by 4 bases; unmatched bases: 4. Germline loops: CDR1 MGHRA, CDR2 YSYEKL. CDR3: CASSQGQGTYEQYF. CDR3 nucleotide sequence: TGCGCCAGCAGCCAAGGACAGGGCACATACGAGCAGTACTTC.

This chain uses TRBV6-6 with TRBJ1-5; TRBD1 matches 9 bases. Trimming removed 7 bases from V and 0 bases from J; junction bases left unmatched: 7. Germline V gene lookup returns CDR1 MNHNY and CDR2 SVGAGI (reference sequence). The CDR3 spans 16 residues. The CDR3 is CASTQQGAGSNQPQHF. The DNA for the CDR3 is TGTGCCAGCACTCAACAGGGGGCAGGTAGCAATCAGCCCCAGCATTTT.

V usage is TRBV21-1 and J usage is TRBJ1-5; the table gives TRBD1 as D, unverified against the DNA. TRBV21-1 represents a pseudogene. The CDR3 spans 16 residues. The CDR3 DNA follows: TGTGCCAGCAGCAAAGCCCGGACAGGGAGAAGGCAGCCCCAGCATTTT. Translation: CASSKARTGRRQPQHF.

The chain uses TRBV19 and TRBJ1-6, with 8 bases that match TRBD1. Germline CDR1 reads LNHDA; CDR2 reads SQIVND (reference sequence). The J segment lost 7 bases and the V segment lost 3 bases, leaving 8 bases of the junction unmatched. The CDR3 length is 16 residues. The CDR3 protein is CASSIGYDRGNSPLHF. The CDR3 DNA reads as TGTGCCAGTAGTATTGGTTACGACAGGGGAAATTCACCCCTCCACTTT.

This chain uses TRBV6-8 with TRBJ1-2, with D unclear. Trimming removed 5 bases at V and 7 bases at J, with 5 bases between. The germline CDR1 and CDR2 sequences are MNHGY and SAAAGT. This CDR3 contains 10 residues. The chain's CDR3 is CASSNVGYTF. CDR3 sequence (DNA): TGTGCCAGCAGTAACGTTGGCTACACCTTC.

This chain connects TRBV18 to TRBJ1-1; TRBD1 aligns across 11 bases. CDR1 KGHSH and CDR2 LQKENI come from the germline V gene. The CDR3 runs 16 residues. The trim removed 3 bases at V and 1 base at J, leaving 4 bases unmatched. The CDR3 DNA follows: TGTGCCAGCTCACCTAGGACAGGGGGCCGGAACACTGAAGCTTTCTTT. This sequence encodes CASSPRTGGRNTEAFF.

V and J are TRBV5-8 and TRBJ2-5, with 7 bases fitting TRBD2. The J call is uncertain, as TRBJ2-7 better fits the DNA end. CDR1 and CDR2 from the germline V gene are SGHTS and YDEGEE. The CDR3 has 14 amino acids. The CDR3 here is CASSLLAKTYEQYF. The CDR3 coding sequence is TGTGCCAGCAGCTTACTAGCGAAGACCTACGAGCAGTACTTC.

This clone occurred once. The gene calls are TRBV29-1 and TRBJ2-1; 9 nucleotides align to TRBD2. CDR1 is SQVTM and CDR2 is ANQGSEA in the germline V gene. Trimming at V came to 0 bases and at J to 0 bases, leaving 9 bases not matched to a gene. CDR3 length equals 18 residues. The CDR3 loop is CSVEDPSGRSSSYNEQFF. The CDR3, as DNA: TGCAGCGTTGAAGATCCCAGCGGGAGGTCTAGCTCCTACAATGAGCAGTTCTTC.

The chain combines TRBV6-5 with TRBJ1-4; tentative D call: TRBD1 (6 bases). This CDR3 has 13 amino acids. Germline CDR1 is MNHEY and CDR2 is SVGAGI. V shed 0 bases and J shed 7 bases, with 6 bases lying between them. This CDR3 reads CASSYSGAEKLFF. The CDR3 bases are TGTGCCAGCAGTTACTCGGGGGCTGAAAAACTGTTTTTT.